These T cell receptor beta chains were read from a single sample in a study of shared clonotypes between healthy human individuals. Clones were sequenced by immunoSEQ multiplex PCR, and TCRdb holds only the in-frame ones, with some missing. The table has 2,500,000 or so clones, over 85% seen once; the top ten hold more than 0.12%. The sequenced material came from naive CD4+ T cells sorted from blood. These receptors were collected from a man between 18 and 35 years old in good health. Both conserved end residues are part of each CDR3. The order of the fields is J gene, V gene, D gene, clone size, CDR3 protein, CDR3 DNA. The D gene is left open where the match is weak. For some rows the clone size is stated as once, few or many, or as a class when expanded; others skip it.

TRBJ1-5 | TRBV18 | TRBD1 | - | CASSPAGTGDNQPQHF | TGTGCCAGCTCACCCGCCGGGACAGGGGACAATCAGCCCCAGCATTTT
TRBJ1-5 | TRBV5-1 | TRBD1 | - | CASSTDVWQGEYNQPQHF | TGCGCCAGCAGCACTGATGTGTGGCAGGGGGAATACAATCAGCCCCAGCATTTT
TRBJ2-1 | TRBV11-2 | - | once | CASSLGLRERQFF | TGTGCCAGCAGCTTAGGGTTGCGGGAAAGGCAGTTCTTC
TRBJ2-5 | TRBV15 | - | - | CATSRDQGGETQYF | TGTGCCACCAGCAGGGACCAGGGGGGAGAGACCCAGTACTTC
TRBJ2-3 | TRBV5-1 | - | - | CASSFGADTQYF | TGCGCCAGCAGCTTCGGGGCTGATACGCAGTATTTT
TRBJ1-5 | TRBV18 | - | - | CASSAQGSNQPQHF | TGTGCCAGCTCAGCACAGGGAAGCAATCAGCCCCAGCATTTT
TRBJ2-3 | TRBV2 | - | - | CASSVLSLSGGSQYF | TGTGCCAGCAGTGTACTCTCCCTTTCCGGCGGATCGCAGTATTTT
TRBJ2-2 | TRBV29-1 | - | - | CSVDTVGELFF | TGCAGCGTTGACACCGTCGGGGAGCTGTTTTTT
TRBJ2-3 | TRBV5-4 | - | - | CASSWERGTDTQYF | TGTGCCAGCAGCTGGGAACGGGGTACAGATACGCAGTATTTT
TRBJ2-5 | TRBV7-9 | TRBD1 | - | CASSLGQIQETQYF | TGTGCCAGCAGCCTGGGACAGATCCAAGAGACCCAGTACTTC
TRBJ2-1 | TRBV19 | TRBD2 | - | CASSARTSGDYNEQFF | TGTGCCAGTAGTGCAAGGACTAGCGGGGACTACAATGAGCAGTTCTTC
TRBJ1-2 | TRBV4-3 | TRBD1 | - | CASSQTQGANPYGYTF | TGCGCCAGCAGCCAAACCCAGGGGGCAAACCCCTATGGCTACACCTTC
TRBJ2-5 | TRBV5-6 | - | - | CASSLVVLREETQYF | TGTGCCAGCAGCTTGGTGGTCCTAAGGGAAGAGACCCAGTACTTC